This TCR beta chain was sequenced for a study of CD8 T cells in Susac syndrome. The germline gives CDR1 SQVTM, CDR2 ANQGSEA. The CDR3 covers 12 residues. With 4 bases removed from V and 0 bases from J, the gap between germline ends came to 7 bases. Sequencing of TCR beta drew on CD8+ and CD4+ T cells from blood. The authors reverse transcribed roughly 0.5 to 1 ug RNA with random hexamers. The amplification used immunoSEQ multiplex PCR on TCR beta CDR3; it spanned 54 Vbeta and 13 Jbeta. One entry per CDR3 protein results from TCRdb running MiXCR on the immunoSEQ multiplex PCR reads. The sample yields a few hundred thousand distinct CDR3 sequences, about 85% seen once.

The sequenced sample was CD8+ T cells from PBMCs. The J gene is TRBJ2-7, the V gene TRBV29-1; D might be TRBD1 (6 bases). The sequence was obtained from a human donor with multiple sclerosis. The CDR3 protein is CSVGTASYEQYF. In DNA form, the CDR3 reads TGCAGCGTTGGGACAGCCTCCTACGAGCAGTACTTC.